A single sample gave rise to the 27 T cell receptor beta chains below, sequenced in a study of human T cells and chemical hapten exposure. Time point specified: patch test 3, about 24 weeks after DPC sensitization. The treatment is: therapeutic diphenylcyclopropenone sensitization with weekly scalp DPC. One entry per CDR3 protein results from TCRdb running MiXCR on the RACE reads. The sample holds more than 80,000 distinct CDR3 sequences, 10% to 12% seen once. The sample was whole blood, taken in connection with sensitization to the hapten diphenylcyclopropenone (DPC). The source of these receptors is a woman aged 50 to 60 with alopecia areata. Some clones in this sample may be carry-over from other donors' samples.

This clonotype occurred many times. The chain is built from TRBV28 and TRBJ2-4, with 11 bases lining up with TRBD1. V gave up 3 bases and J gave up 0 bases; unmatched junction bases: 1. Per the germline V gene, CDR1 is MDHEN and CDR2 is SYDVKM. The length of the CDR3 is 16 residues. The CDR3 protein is CASSLGQGGAKNIQYF. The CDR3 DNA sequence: TGTGCCAGCAGTTTGGGACAGGGGGGAGCCAAAAACATTCAGTACTTC. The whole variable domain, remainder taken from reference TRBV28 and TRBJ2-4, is DVKVTQSSRYLVKRTGEKVFLECVQDMDHENMFWYRQDPGLGLRLIYFSYDVKMKEKGDIPEGYSVSREKKERFSLILESASTNQTSMYLCASSLGQGGAKNIQYFGAGTRLSVL.

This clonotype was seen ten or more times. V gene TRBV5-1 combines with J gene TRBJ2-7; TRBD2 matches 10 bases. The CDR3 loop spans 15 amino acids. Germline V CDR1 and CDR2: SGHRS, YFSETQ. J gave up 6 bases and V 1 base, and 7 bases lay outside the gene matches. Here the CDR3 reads CASSLRSSGSREQYF. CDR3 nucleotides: TGCGCCAGCAGCTTGCGGTCTAGCGGGAGCCGCGAGCAGTACTTC.

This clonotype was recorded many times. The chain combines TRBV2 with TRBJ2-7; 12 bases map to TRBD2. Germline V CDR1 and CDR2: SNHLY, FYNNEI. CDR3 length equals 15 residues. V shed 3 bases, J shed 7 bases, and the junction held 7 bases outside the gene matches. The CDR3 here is CASSDWTSGIGEQYF. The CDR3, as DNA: TGTGCCAGCAGTGATTGGACTAGCGGGATAGGGGAGCAGTACTTC.

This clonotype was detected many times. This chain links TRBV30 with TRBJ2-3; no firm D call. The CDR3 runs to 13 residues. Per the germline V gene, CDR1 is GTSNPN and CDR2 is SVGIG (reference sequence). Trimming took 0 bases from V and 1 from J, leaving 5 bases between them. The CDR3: CAWSVRGTDTQYF. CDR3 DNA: TGTGCCTGGAGTGTAAGGGGCACAGATACGCAGTATTTT.

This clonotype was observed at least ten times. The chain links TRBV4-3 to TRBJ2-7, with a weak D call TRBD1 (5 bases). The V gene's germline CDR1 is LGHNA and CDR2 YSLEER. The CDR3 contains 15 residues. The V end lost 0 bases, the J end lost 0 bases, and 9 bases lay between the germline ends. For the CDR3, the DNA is TGCGCCAGCAGCCAAGAGCCAGGGTACTCCTACGAGCAGTACTTC. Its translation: CASSQEPGYSYEQYF.

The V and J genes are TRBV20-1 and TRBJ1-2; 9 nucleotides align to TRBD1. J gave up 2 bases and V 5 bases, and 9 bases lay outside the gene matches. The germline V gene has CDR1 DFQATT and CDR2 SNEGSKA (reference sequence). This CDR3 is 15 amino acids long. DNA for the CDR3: TGCAGTGCTGGTCCGGGACAGGGAACCAACTATGGCTACACCTTC. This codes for CSAGPGQGTNYGYTF.

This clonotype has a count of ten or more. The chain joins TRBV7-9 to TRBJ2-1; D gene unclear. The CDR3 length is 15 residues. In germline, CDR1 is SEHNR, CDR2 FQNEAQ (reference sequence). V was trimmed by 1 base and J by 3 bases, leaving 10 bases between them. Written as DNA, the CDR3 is TGTGCCAGCAGCTTAGAGGGTCAGCTCTACAATGAGCAGTTCTTC. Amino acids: CASSLEGQLYNEQFF.

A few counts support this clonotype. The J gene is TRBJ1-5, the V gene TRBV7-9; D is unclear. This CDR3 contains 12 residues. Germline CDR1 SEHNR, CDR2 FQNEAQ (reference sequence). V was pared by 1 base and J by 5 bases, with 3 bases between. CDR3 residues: CASSLDYQPQHF. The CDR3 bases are TGTGCCAGCAGCTTAGACTATCAGCCCCAGCATTTT.

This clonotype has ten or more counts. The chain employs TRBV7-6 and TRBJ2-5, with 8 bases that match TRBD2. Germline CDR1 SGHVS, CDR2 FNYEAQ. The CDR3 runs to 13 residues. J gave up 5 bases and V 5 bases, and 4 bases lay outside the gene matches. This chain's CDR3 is CASSAGGMETQYF. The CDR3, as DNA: TGTGCCAGCAGCGCGGGGGGAATGGAGACCCAGTACTTC.

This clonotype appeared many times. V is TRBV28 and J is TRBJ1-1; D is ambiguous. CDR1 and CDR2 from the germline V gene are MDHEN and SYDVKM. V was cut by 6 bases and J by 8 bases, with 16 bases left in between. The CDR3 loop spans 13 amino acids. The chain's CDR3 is CASRTHWSGEAFF. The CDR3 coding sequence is TGTGCCAGCAGGACACATTGGTCGGGGGAAGCTTTCTTT.

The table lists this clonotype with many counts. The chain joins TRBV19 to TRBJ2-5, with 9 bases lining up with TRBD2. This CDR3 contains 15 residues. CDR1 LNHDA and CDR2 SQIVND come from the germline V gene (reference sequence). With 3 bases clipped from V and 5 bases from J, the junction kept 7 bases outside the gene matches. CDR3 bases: TGTGCCAGTAGTATTGGGGTAGCGGGAGTGGAGACCCAGTACTTC. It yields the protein CASSIGVAGVETQYF.

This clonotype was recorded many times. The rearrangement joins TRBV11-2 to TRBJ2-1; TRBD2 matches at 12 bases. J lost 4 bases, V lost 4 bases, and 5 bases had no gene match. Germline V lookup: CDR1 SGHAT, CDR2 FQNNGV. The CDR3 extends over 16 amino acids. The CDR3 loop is CASSSTSGSRYNEQFF. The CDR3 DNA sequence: TGTGCCAGCAGCTCGACTAGCGGGAGCAGGTACAATGAGCAGTTCTTC.

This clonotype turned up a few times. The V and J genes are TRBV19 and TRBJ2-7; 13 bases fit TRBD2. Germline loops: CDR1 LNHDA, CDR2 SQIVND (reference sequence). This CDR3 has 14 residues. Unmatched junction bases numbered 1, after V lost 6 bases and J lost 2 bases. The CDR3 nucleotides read TGTGCCAGTAGAGGGACTAGCGGGACCTACGAGCAGTACTTC. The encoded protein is CASRGTSGTYEQYF.

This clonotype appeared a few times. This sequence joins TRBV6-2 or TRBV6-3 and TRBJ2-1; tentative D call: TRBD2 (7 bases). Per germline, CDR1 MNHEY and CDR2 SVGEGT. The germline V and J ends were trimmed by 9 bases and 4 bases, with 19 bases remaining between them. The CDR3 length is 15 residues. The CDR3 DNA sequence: TGTGCCAGTCTTACAAGGGGGGAGGGGTACAATGAGCAGTTCTTC. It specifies CASLTRGEGYNEQFF.

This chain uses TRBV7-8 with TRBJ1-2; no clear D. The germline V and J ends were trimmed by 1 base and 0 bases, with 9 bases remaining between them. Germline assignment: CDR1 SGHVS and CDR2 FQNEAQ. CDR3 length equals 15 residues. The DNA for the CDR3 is TGTGCCAGCAGCTTAGTAAGGGTAGCTAACTATGGCTACACCTTC. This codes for CASSLVRVANYGYTF. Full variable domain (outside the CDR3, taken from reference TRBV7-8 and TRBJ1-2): GAGVSQSPRYKVAKRGQDVALRCDPISGHVSLFWYQQALGQGPEFLTYFQNEAQLDKSGLPSDRFFAERPEGSVSTLKIQRTQQEDSAVYLCASSLVRVANYGYTFGSGTRLTVV.

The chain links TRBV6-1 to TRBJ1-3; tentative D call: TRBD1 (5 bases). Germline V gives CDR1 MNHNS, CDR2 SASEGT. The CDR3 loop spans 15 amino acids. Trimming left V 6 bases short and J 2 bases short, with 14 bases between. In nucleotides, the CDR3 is TGTGCCAGCAGGCCTCAGGGTAACCCTGGAAACACCATATATTTT. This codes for CASRPQGNPGNTIYF.

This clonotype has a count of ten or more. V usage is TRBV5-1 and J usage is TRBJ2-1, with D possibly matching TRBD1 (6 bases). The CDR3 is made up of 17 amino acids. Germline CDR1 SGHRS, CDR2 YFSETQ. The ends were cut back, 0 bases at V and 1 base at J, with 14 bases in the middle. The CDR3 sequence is CASSLVVGRGSYNEQFF. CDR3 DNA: TGCGCCAGCAGCTTGGTTGTCGGAAGGGGGTCCTACAATGAGCAGTTCTTC.

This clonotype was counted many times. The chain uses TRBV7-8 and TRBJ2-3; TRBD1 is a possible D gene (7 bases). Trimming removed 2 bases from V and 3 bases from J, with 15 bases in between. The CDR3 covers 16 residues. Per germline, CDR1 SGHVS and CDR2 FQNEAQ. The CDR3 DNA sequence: TGTGCCAGCAGCTTACGACAGGGAGGAATGACAGATACGCAGTATTTT. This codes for CASSLRQGGMTDTQYF.

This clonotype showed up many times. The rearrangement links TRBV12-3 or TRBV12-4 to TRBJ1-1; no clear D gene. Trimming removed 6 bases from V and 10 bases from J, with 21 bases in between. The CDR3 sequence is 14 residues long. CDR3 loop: CASRTGMGGSRAFF. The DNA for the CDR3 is TGTGCCAGCAGGACGGGAATGGGTGGGAGTCGAGCTTTCTTT.

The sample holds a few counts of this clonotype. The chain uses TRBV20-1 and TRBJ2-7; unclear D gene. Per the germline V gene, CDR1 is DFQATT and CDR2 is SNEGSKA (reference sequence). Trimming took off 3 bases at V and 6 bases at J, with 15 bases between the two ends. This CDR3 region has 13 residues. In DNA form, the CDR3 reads TGCAGTGCTAGTGGGTTTAAGGGTTCCGAGCAGTACTTC. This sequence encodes CSASGFKGSEQYF.

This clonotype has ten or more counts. CDR3 loop: CASSFGATNEKLFF. In DNA form, the CDR3 reads TGCGCCAGCAGCTTCGGAGCAACTAATGAAAAACTGTTTTTT. The V call is TRBV5-1, the J call TRBJ1-4; D remains ambiguous. The CDR3 is made up of 14 amino acids. The germline CDR1 and CDR2 sequences are SGHRS and YFSETQ. Trimming left V 2 bases short and J 0 bases short, with 5 bases between.

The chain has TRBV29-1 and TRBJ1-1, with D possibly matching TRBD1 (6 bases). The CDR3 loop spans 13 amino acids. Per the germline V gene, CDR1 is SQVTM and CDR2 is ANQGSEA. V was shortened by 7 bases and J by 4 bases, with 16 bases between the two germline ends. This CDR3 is CSATHREGTEAFF. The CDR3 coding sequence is TGCAGCGCAACCCACAGGGAAGGCACTGAAGCTTTCTTT.

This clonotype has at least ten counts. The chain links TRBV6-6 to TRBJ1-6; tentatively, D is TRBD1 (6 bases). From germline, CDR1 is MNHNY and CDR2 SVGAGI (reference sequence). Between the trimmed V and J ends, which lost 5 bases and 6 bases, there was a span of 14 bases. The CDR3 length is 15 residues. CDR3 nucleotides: TGTGCCAGCAGTCCCCTTCAGGGGACTAATTCACCCCTCCACTTT. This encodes CASSPLQGTNSPLHF.

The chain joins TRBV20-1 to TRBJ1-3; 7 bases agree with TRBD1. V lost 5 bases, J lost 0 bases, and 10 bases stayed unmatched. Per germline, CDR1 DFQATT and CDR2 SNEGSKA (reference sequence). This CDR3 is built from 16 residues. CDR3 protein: CSAQGDKVSSGNTIYF. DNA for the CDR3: TGCAGTGCTCAGGGGGATAAAGTCAGCTCTGGAAACACCATATATTTT.

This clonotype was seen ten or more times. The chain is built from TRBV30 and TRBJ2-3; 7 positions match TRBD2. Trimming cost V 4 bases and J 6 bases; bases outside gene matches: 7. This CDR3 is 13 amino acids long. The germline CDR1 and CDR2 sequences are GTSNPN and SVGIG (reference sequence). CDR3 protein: CAWNGGGADTQYF. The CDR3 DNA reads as TGTGCCTGGAATGGGGGAGGGGCGGATACGCAGTATTTT.

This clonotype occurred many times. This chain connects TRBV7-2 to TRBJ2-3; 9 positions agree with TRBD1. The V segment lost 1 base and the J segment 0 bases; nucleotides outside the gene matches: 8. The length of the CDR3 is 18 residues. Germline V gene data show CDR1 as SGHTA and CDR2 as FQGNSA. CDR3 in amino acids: CASSLVQGASLSTDTQYF. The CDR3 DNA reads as TGTGCCAGCAGCTTAGTACAGGGGGCGTCACTTAGCACAGATACGCAGTATTTT.

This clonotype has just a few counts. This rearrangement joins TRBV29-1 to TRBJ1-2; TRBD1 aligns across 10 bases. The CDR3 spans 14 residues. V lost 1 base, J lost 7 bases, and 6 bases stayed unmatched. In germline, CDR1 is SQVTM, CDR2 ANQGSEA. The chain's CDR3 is CSVEGGQGEVGYTF. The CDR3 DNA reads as TGCAGCGTTGAAGGCGGACAGGGGGAGGTTGGCTACACCTTC.